A single T cell receptor beta chain is shown here with its context. What it recognizes is unknown. This entry is derived from a study of T cell repertoires in cytomegalovirus infection. Across the study: CMV epitopes, recently identified HLA-C-restricted and well-studied HLA-B-restricted, were used. Study-wide points: The ex vivo response was dominated by HLA-C-restricted CMV-specific TCR beta clonotypes.

The CDR3 has 14 residues. Per the germline V gene, CDR1 is SGHNT and CDR2 is YYREEE (reference sequence). Trimming left V 4 bases short and J 3 bases short, with 14 bases between. A single record per CDR3 protein comes from TCRdb applying MiXCR to the reads. The data show around 81,000 distinct CDR3 sequences, with about 40% seen just once and over 85% held by the top ten. V and J are TRBV5-4 and TRBJ2-7; D not certain. This sequence originates from a human donor in good health (CMV status not recorded). Some clones in this sample may be carry-over from other donors' samples. Material: CD8+ T cells from cultured PBMCs, obtained from culture after CMV antigen stimulation. The CDR3 nucleotides are TGTGCCAGCAGCGATTCGGGCGAGGACTACGAGCAGTACTTC. It specifies CASSDSGEDYEQYF.